Detailed here is one TCR beta chain. Antigen specificity is unknown. These data belong to a study of shared clonotypes between healthy human individuals. Findings and caveats of the study: Among non-shared clonotypes, generation probabilities were lower than among those shared by all four donors.

Investigators spread the genomic DNA of each subset evenly over several immunoSEQ plates. Measured with immunoSEQ multiplex PCR; TCRdb has only the in-frame clones, and not every one. In the table there are 1,400,000 or so clones, 97% to 99% of which are singletons. Germline lookup yields CDR1 SSHAT and CDR2 FNYEAQ (reference sequence). Trimming cost V 5 bases and J 5 bases; bases outside gene matches: 4. The CDR3 contains 15 residues. Sequencing was performed on naive CD4+ T cells sorted from blood. Subset indicated: CD45RA+ positively selected. The clonotype originates from a young man in good health. The chain employs TRBV7-7 and TRBJ2-1; 12 bases match TRBD2. The CDR3 region is CASSATSGRHNEQFF. As DNA, the CDR3 is TGTGCCAGCAGCGCTACTAGCGGGAGGCACAATGAGCAGTTCTTC. The full variable domain, in which reference TRBV7-7 and TRBJ2-1 provide the parts outside the CDR3, is GAGVSQSPRYKVTKRGQDVTLRCDPISSHATLYWYQQALGQGPEFLTYFNYEAQPDKSGLPSDRFSAERPEGSISTLTIQRTEQRDSAMYRCASSATSGRHNEQFFGPGTRLTVL.